The clone carrying this TCR beta chain was seen many times. Antigen: not known. Alpha and beta constant-region primers primed reverse transcription of 400 to 650 ng RNA. Each of the alpha and beta chains got its own library through chain-specific third strand synthesis with indices. The cDNA received a 5' RACE adapter containing a random hexamer plus an SP2 sequencing primer site. TCRdb reprocessed the 5' RACE reads via MiXCR and lists one record per CDR3 protein. The table shows 15,000 to 17,000 distinct CDR3 sequences, with approximately 7% occurring only once. The repertoire came from unfractionated whole blood and reflected all unsorted peripheral T cells. This entry comes from a study of HIV-infected patients and healthy controls. The study's findings and limits: When repertoires were size-matched, rare events in HIV-infected data became overweighted. HIV-infected patients shared fewer CDR3 sequences between individuals than healthy controls. Compared with controls, mean Gini indices were significantly raised in HIV-infected repertoires, possibly indicating oligoclonality.

The material sequenced was blood. The clonotype comes from an adult in good health.

The CDR3 DNA reads TGTGCCAGCAGCCAGACTAGGCGGTCCGAGCAGTACTTC. Translating it yields CASSQTRRSEQYF. The gene calls are TRBV14 and TRBJ2-7; a possible D gene is TRBD2 (6 bases). The CDR3 runs 13 residues. Between the trimmed V and J ends, which lost 3 bases and 6 bases, there was a span of 12 bases. Germline CDR1 and CDR2: SGHDN and FVKESK.